These 21 T cell receptor beta chains were sequenced from one sample in a study of CXCR3-negative and CXCR3-positive naive CD8 T cells. The study made its TRB cDNA libraries by 5' RACE, adding UMI labels. TCRdb re-called the 5' RACE reads and shows each CDR3 protein once, DNA omitted. The specimen's table records 37,000 or so distinct CDR3 sequences. The sequencing sample was made of memory CD8+ T cells from blood. The source of these receptors is a human donor in good health. Some clones in this sample may be carry-over from other donors' samples.

This chain links TRBV5-5 with TRBJ2-1; the D gene TCRdb calls, TRBD1, cannot be checked with no DNA. The CDR3 is made up of 16 amino acids. From germline, CDR1 is SGHKS and CDR2 YYEKEE (reference sequence). This CDR3 reads CASSFVPEPGYNEQFF.

The V and J genes are TRBV3-1 and TRBJ2-1; TCRdb names TRBD2, which stays unverified in the absence of DNA. Germline CDR1 reads LGHDT; CDR2 reads YNNKEL (reference sequence). The CDR3 is 16 residues long. Here the CDR3 reads CASSRPGTSGYNEQFF.

This chain links TRBV5-6 with TRBJ2-2; no DNA is available, so the TRBD2 call from TCRdb remains unchecked. Per the germline V gene, CDR1 is SGHDT and CDR2 is YYEEEE. The CDR3 totals 14 residues. The CDR3 loop reads CASSLVRAAGELFF.

This chain joins TRBV7-2 and TRBJ2-5; TCRdb picks TRBD1, but there is no DNA to check that call. Germline V lookup: CDR1 SGHTA, CDR2 FQGNSA. The CDR3 sequence is 15 residues long. CDR3: CASSRGRGTQETQYF.

The chain employs TRBV6-5 and TRBJ1-1; the TCRdb D gene call, TRBD1, has no DNA to confirm it. CDR1 and CDR2 (germline): MNHEY, SVGAGI. This CDR3 comprises 15 residues. The CDR3 spells CASNLGQGLNTEAFF.

The chain combines TRBV4-2 with TRBJ2-6; the D call from TCRdb, TRBD1, cannot be confirmed without DNA. This CDR3 comprises 14 residues. The germline CDR1 and CDR2 sequences are LGHNA and YNFKEQ. CDR3 loop: CASNAPGGANVLTF.

The CDR3: CSALDSFLGTQYF. The chain has TRBV20-1 and TRBJ2-3; TCRdb designates TRBD1, a call that cannot be tested without DNA. Germline-derived CDR1 and CDR2 are DFQATT and SNEGSKA (reference sequence). This CDR3 has 13 residues.

This chain links TRBV27 with TRBJ1-2; TCRdb outputs TRBD1, but without DNA this stays unchecked. The germline CDR1 and CDR2 sequences are MNHEY and SMNVEV (reference sequence). This CDR3 has 15 residues. The CDR3 region is CASSFRSGGNYGYTF.

V and J are TRBV28 and TRBJ1-1; TCRdb indicates TRBD1, and absent DNA this call remains unverified. Germline V CDR1 and CDR2: MDHEN, SYDVKM. The CDR3 is 15 residues long. The CDR3: CASSSLEGANTEAFF.

The chain uses TRBV5-6 and TRBJ2-1. There are 12 residues in the CDR3. Germline V gene sequence: CDR1 SGHDT, CDR2 YYEEEE. CDR3 sequence reads: CASSSSGDEQFF.

This chain joins TRBV7-6 and TRBJ1-4. The CDR3 extends over 13 amino acids. Germline V gene lookup returns CDR1 SGHVS and CDR2 FNYEAQ. This chain's CDR3 is CASSSTLPEKLFF.

This sequence joins TRBV6-2 or TRBV6-3 and TRBJ1-6; there is no DNA to check the TCRdb D call of TRBD1. Germline CDR1 reads MNHEY; CDR2 reads SVGEGT. The CDR3 extends over 14 amino acids. CDR3 amino acids: CASTPGTGSSPLHF.

The rearrangement joins TRBV4-3 to TRBJ2-5; TCRdb lists TRBD1, though no DNA is available to test this call. CDR1 LGHNA and CDR2 YSLEER come from the germline V gene. The CDR3 has 15 amino acids. The CDR3 region is CASSRRPGAWETQYF.

This rearrangement joins TRBV29-1 to TRBJ2-7; TCRdb designates TRBD1, a call that cannot be tested without DNA. Looked up from germline, CDR1 is SQVTM and CDR2 is ANQGSEA. The CDR3 covers 13 residues. Here the CDR3 reads CSHRDKNSYEQYF.

This sequence joins TRBV29-1 and TRBJ1-1; TCRdb's D gene call, TRBD1, goes unchecked for lack of DNA. This CDR3 is built from 13 residues. The V gene's germline CDR1 is SQVTM and CDR2 ANQGSEA. CDR3 sequence reads: CSVGGQSNTEAFF.

The chain employs TRBV7-9 and TRBJ2-3; TCRdb picks TRBD1, but there is no DNA to check that call. The germline V gene has CDR1 SEHNR and CDR2 FQNEAQ (reference sequence). The length of the CDR3 is 17 residues. CDR3 sequence reads: CASSSVPGGTSTDTQYF. The entire variable domain, with the rest obtained from reference TRBV7-9 and TRBJ2-3, is as follows: DTGVSQNPRHKITKRGQNVTFRCDPISEHNRLYWYRQTLGQGPEFLTYFQNEAQLEKSRLLSDRFSAERPKGSFSTLEIQRTEQGDSAMYLCASSSVPGGTSTDTQYFGPGTRLTVL.

The chain carries TRBV27 and TRBJ2-3; TCRdb outputs TRBD2, but without DNA this stays unchecked. This CDR3 has 15 residues. Germline V lookup: CDR1 MNHEY, CDR2 SMNVEV (reference sequence). CDR3 protein: CASSPLGGGLITQYF.

The chain is built from TRBV9 and TRBJ2-1. CDR3 length: 14 residues. CDR1 SGDLS and CDR2 YYNGEE come from the germline V gene. The CDR3 loop is CASSVEAVYNEQFF.

The chain carries TRBV6-5 and TRBJ1-5; TCRdb gives TRBD1 as the D gene, but with no DNA this cannot be confirmed. Germline CDR1 MNHEY, CDR2 SVGAGI. The CDR3 length is 15 residues. Here the CDR3 reads CASSLGGMGNQPQHF.

J is TRBJ2-7 and V is TRBV6-5; checking the TCRdb D call of TRBD1 is not possible without DNA. The germline CDR1 and CDR2 sequences are MNHEY and SVGAGI. This CDR3 has 14 amino acids. The CDR3 protein is CASRQGAGPYEQYF.

The V and J genes are TRBV19 and TRBJ1-5. The germline gives CDR1 LNHDA, CDR2 SQIVND (reference sequence). This CDR3 has 15 amino acids. Here the CDR3 reads CASSMTSYSNQPQHF.